Below, one T cell receptor (beta chain) is given with its context. Treatment: 15 to 20 received Ad26.COV2.S at low or high dose, single or two shots; 5 received placebo; per-sample allocation not given. The samples were gathered on day 63 after the first injection of vaccine or placebo. The CDR3 is made up of 14 amino acids. The germline V gene encodes CDR1 SGHDN and CDR2 FVKESK. Trimming removed 0 bases at V and 4 bases at J, with 9 bases between. This sample was taken from a study of Ad26.COV2.S vaccination and SARS-CoV-2 variants. The table came from immunoSEQ multiplex PCR; TCRdb's copy has only in-frame clones and leaves some out. The sample yields 350,000 to 500,000 clones, around 89% seen once.

This receptor was identified in a person between 18 and 60 years old who received the Ad26.COV2.S COVID-19 vaccine or a placebo. The V gene is TRBV14, the J gene TRBJ2-5; D gene unclear. The starting material was peripheral blood, obtained in a trial of Ad26.COV2.S vaccine versus placebo. The CDR3 DNA reads as TGTGCCAGCAGCCAAGATTCTTATACAGAGACCCAGTACTTC. It codes for CASSQDSYTETQYF.